This TCR beta chain was recorded in a study of T cell responses to AZD1222 COVID-19 vaccine. Broader study findings: Following two doses of AZD1222, Spike-specific TCR breadth and depth rose. Donors skewed white British and female; clonal diversity was possibly underestimated. Only five to seven AZD1222 recipients were seropositive at baseline.

TCRdb's copy holds only in-frame clones and misses some; the assay was immunoSEQ multiplex PCR. The profile shows about 110,000 clones, under 90% of them singletons. The V and J ends lost 5 bases and 0 bases respectively, with 7 bases between them. Germline V CDR1 and CDR2: SGHTA, FQGNSA. The CDR3 totals 13 residues. About this clone itself: Antigen unknown.

Here the sequenced sample was peripheral blood, taken on day 0 of AZD1222 vaccination. The sequence derives from an adult in good health. The V and J genes are TRBV7-2 and TRBJ1-2; D gene uncertain. The chain's CDR3 is CASSVRANYGYTF. Written as DNA, the CDR3 is TGTGCCAGCAGCGTCCGGGCTAACTATGGCTACACCTTC.